Below are 30 T cell receptor beta chains sequenced from a single sample in a study of T cells in Graves' hyperthyroidism and ophthalmopathy. Researchers took RNA transcripts and amplified the TCR beta CDR3 regions from them. The HTBI set primed first-round TCR CDR3 RT-PCR. TCRdb itself ran the multiplex PCR reads through MiXCR, one entry per CDR3 protein. The table lists 660,000 or so distinct CDR3 sequences, 20% to 25% of them singletons. Sample: blood. These receptors came from a man aged 25 to 45 with Graves' ophthalmopathy.

This clonotype was seen a handful of times. The V call is TRBV20-1, the J call TRBJ1-1; TRBD1 is a possible D gene (5 bases). Trimming cost V 2 bases and J 1 base, with 11 bases left between them. CDR1 is DFQATT and CDR2 is SNEGSKA in the germline V gene (reference sequence). The CDR3 contains 14 residues. In DNA form, the CDR3 reads TGCAGTGCTAGACTTCCAGGGAAGAACACTGAAGCTTTCTTT. This sequence encodes CSARLPGKNTEAFF.

This chain connects TRBV27 to TRBJ2-7; D is possibly TRBD1 or TRBD2 (5 bases each). Trimming stripped 6 bases from V and 7 bases from J, with 19 bases between. Germline lookup yields CDR1 MNHEY and CDR2 SMNVEV (reference sequence). The CDR3 is 14 amino acids. CDR3 amino acids: CASSLTGTTPEQYF. Written as DNA, the CDR3 is TGTGCCAGCAGCCTAACCGGGACCACTCCGGAGCAGTACTTC.

This chain joins TRBV6-2 or TRBV6-3 and TRBJ1-4; no reliable D call. The germline V gene encodes CDR1 MNHEY and CDR2 SVGEGT. V was cut by 2 bases and J by 4 bases, with 11 bases left in between. CDR3 length: 15 amino acids. CDR3 amino acids: CASSYGGVSNEKLFF. DNA for the CDR3: TGTGCCAGCAGTTACGGCGGAGTGAGTAATGAAAAACTGTTTTTT.

This clonotype showed up just a few times. The rearrangement joins TRBV12-3 or TRBV12-4 to TRBJ1-5; 9 bases agree with TRBD1. V shed 1 base and J 3 bases; nucleotides not matched to a gene: 4. CDR3 length: 16 amino acids. The CDR3 protein is CASSLGGTGYNQPQHF. The CDR3 DNA sequence: TGTGCCAGCAGTTTAGGGGGGACAGGGTACAATCAGCCCCAGCATTTT.

At least ten counts were recorded for this clonotype. This chain joins TRBV3-1 and TRBJ2-3, with 12 positions matching TRBD2. The J segment lost 2 bases and the V segment lost 3 bases, leaving 3 bases of the junction unmatched. Germline CDR1 LGHDT, CDR2 YNNKEL (reference sequence). CDR3 length: 16 amino acids. The DNA for the CDR3 is TGTGCCAGCAGCCACCTAGCGGGAGGGAACACAGATACGCAGTATTTT. This translates into CASSHLAGGNTDTQYF.

The table lists this clonotype with a few counts. The rearrangement links TRBV20-1 to TRBJ2-5, with TRBD2 matching over 11 bases. This CDR3 has 15 residues. The trim removed 1 base at V and 4 bases at J, leaving 5 bases unmatched. CDR1 is DFQATT and CDR2 is SNEGSKA in the germline V gene (reference sequence). In nucleotides, the CDR3 is TGCAGTGCTAGAGGTGTAGCGGGGGGGGGAGAGACCCAGTACTTC. Translation: CSARGVAGGGETQYF.

The V call is TRBV11-1, the J call TRBJ2-2; D not certain. Germline loops: CDR1 SGHAT, CDR2 FQDESV (reference sequence). The germline V and J ends were trimmed by 5 bases and 5 bases, with 15 bases remaining between them. The CDR3 is 15 residues long. CDR3 protein: CASSARVFGTGELFF. The CDR3 region has the DNA TGTGCCAGCAGCGCCCGGGTGTTTGGAACCGGGGAGCTGTTTTTT.

This clonotype was seen repeatedly, ten times or more. This chain links TRBV28 with TRBJ1-5; 7 nucleotides line up with TRBD1. With V trimmed by 3 bases and J by 5 bases, 7 bases remained unmatched. Germline V lookup: CDR1 MDHEN, CDR2 SYDVKM. There are 15 residues in the CDR3. The CDR3 sequence is CASSFSGGPDQPQHF. For the CDR3, the DNA is TGTGCCAGCAGTTTTTCAGGGGGGCCGGATCAGCCCCAGCATTTT.

The gene calls are TRBV10-2 and TRBJ2-5; no firm D call. This CDR3 is 13 amino acids long. Per germline, CDR1 WSHSY and CDR2 SAAADI. The V end lost 3 bases, the J end lost 7 bases, and 12 bases lay between the germline ends. The DNA of the CDR3 is TGCGCCAGCAGTGACTTAGCCGTGAGGACCCAGTACTTC. This sequence encodes CASSDLAVRTQYF.

The table lists this clonotype with a few counts. The chain couples TRBV18 to TRBJ1-1; 8 nucleotides align to TRBD1. Germline V gene lookup returns CDR1 KGHSH and CDR2 LQKENI. V gave up 0 bases and J gave up 7 bases; unmatched junction bases: 10. The CDR3 has 16 amino acids. The CDR3 DNA follows: TGTGCCAGCTCACCACCTGACAGGGGTCGGACGAGTGAAGCTTTCTTT. Protein: CASSPPDRGRTSEAFF.

This clonotype has ten or more counts. Written as DNA, the CDR3 is TGTGCCAGCAGCTTAGGCTCGGGGTACAATGAGCAGTTCTTC. Its protein product is CASSLGSGYNEQFF. V gene TRBV11-3 combines with J gene TRBJ2-1; tentatively, D is TRBD2 (5 bases). V was cut by 1 base and J by 4 bases, with 8 bases left in between. Germline-derived CDR1 and CDR2 are SGHNT and YENEEA. The CDR3 spans 14 residues.

A few counts support this clonotype. The chain links TRBV5-1 to TRBJ2-7, with TRBD1 matching 7 bases. CDR1 and CDR2 (germline): SGHRS, YFSETQ. V was pared by 1 base and J by 5 bases, with 3 bases of the junction left unmatched. This CDR3 has 13 residues. DNA of the CDR3: TGCGCCAGCAGCTTGATAGGGGGCCACGAGCAGTACTTC. Encoded protein: CASSLIGGHEQYF.

For the CDR3, the DNA is TGTGCCAGCAGCCAAGGCGTTCTGAACACCGGGGAGCTGTTTTTT. Encoded protein: CASSQGVLNTGELFF. The chain has TRBV3-1 and TRBJ2-2; no clear D. This CDR3 has 15 residues. With 1 base removed from V and 1 base from J, the gap between germline ends came to 7 bases. CDR1 is LGHDT and CDR2 is YNNKEL in the germline V gene (reference sequence).

The chain combines TRBV6-1 with TRBJ2-1; D uncertain. Germline lookup yields CDR1 MNHNS and CDR2 SASEGT. This CDR3 is built from 14 residues. V lost 5 bases and J 4 bases, leaving 12 bases between the germline ends. CDR3 nucleotide sequence: TGTGCCAGCAGTTACCCGGACCGGTACAATGAGCAGTTCTTC. It is translated as CASSYPDRYNEQFF.

The V gene is TRBV12-3 or TRBV12-4, the J gene TRBJ1-6, with 7 nucleotides matching TRBD1. The CDR3 sequence is 14 residues long. V lost 6 bases to trimming and J lost 8 bases; unmatched junction nucleotides: 7. The CDR3 spells CASRLGTVYSPLHF. The CDR3 bases are TGTGCCAGCAGGCTCGGGACAGTCTATTCACCCCTCCACTTT.

This rearrangement joins TRBV19 to TRBJ2-5; 11 bases agree with TRBD2. The germline V gene encodes CDR1 LNHDA and CDR2 SQIVND (reference sequence). CDR3 length equals 15 residues. The trim removed 4 bases at V and 5 bases at J, leaving 6 bases unmatched. CDR3 DNA: TGTGCCAGTAGTAAACTAGCGGGAGACGACGAGACCCAGTACTTC. As protein: CASSKLAGDDETQYF.

This chain connects TRBV6-1 to TRBJ2-3; possibly TRBD1 for D (5 bases). Deletions cut 6 bases from V and 2 bases from J, with 12 bases between. This CDR3 is built from 14 residues. The germline V gene encodes CDR1 MNHNS and CDR2 SASEGT. The CDR3 bases are TGTGCCAGCAGGCTCACAGGAAACACAGATACGCAGTATTTT. Protein sequence: CASRLTGNTDTQYF.

The chain carries TRBV10-2 and TRBJ2-3; 10 nucleotides align to TRBD1. This CDR3 spans 13 amino acids. Germline V lookup: CDR1 WSHSY, CDR2 SAAADI. J was trimmed by 5 bases and V by 8 bases; bases with no gene match: 4. The CDR3 loop is CASGTGDLDTQYF. The DNA for the CDR3 is TGCGCCAGCGGGACAGGGGATTTAGATACGCAGTATTTT.

This clonotype was counted a few times. CDR3 nucleotides: TGTGCCAGCAGCTTTATAGCGGGAGCAAGAGAGCAGTACTTC. It codes for CASSFIAGAREQYF. The chain employs TRBV7-9 and TRBJ2-7; 9 positions match TRBD2. The CDR3 has 14 residues. Germline V gene lookup returns CDR1 SEHNR and CDR2 FQNEAQ (reference sequence). V was clipped by 3 bases and J by 7 bases; unmatched bases: 7.

This clonotype has just a few counts. This chain uses TRBV29-1 with TRBJ1-1; D uncertain. The V end lost 5 bases, the J end lost 5 bases, and 15 bases lay between the germline ends. CDR3 length: 13 residues. Germline assignment: CDR1 SQVTM and CDR2 ANQGSEA. Here the CDR3 DNA reads TGCAGCGTTAGCCCCATCCTGGGGACTGAAGCTTTCTTT. It translates to CSVSPILGTEAFF.

This clonotype was observed a handful of times. This sequence joins TRBV27 and TRBJ2-1; 12 bases map to TRBD2. V trimming: 5 bases; J trimming: 5 bases; junction bases outside the gene matches: 7. The CDR3 spans 16 residues. CDR1 is MNHEY and CDR2 is SMNVEV in the germline V gene (reference sequence). CDR3 loop: CASSVLGLAGNNEQFF. The CDR3, as DNA: TGTGCCAGCAGTGTCCTAGGACTAGCGGGAAACAATGAGCAGTTCTTC.

This clonotype appeared many times. The gene calls are TRBV11-2 and TRBJ2-1; 8 bases line up with TRBD2. CDR3 length: 15 amino acids. Losses at the gene ends were 0 bases for V and 8 bases for J; bases not matched to a gene: 6. The germline CDR1 and CDR2 sequences are SGHAT and FQNNGV. This CDR3 reads CASSLDPGRAHEQFF. The CDR3 nucleotides are TGTGCCAGCAGCTTAGATCCCGGGAGGGCACATGAGCAGTTCTTC.

CDR3 DNA sequence: TGTGCCATCAGTGAGGACAGCTACGAGCAGTACTTC. It specifies CAISEDSYEQYF. The chain recombines TRBV10-3 with TRBJ2-7; perhaps TRBD1 as D (5 bases). Trimming cost V 2 bases and J 3 bases, with 5 bases left between them. The CDR3 sequence is 12 residues long. Per the germline V gene, CDR1 is ENHRY and CDR2 is SYGVKD.

The chain has TRBV5-1 and TRBJ2-1; D is unresolved. The germline V gene encodes CDR1 SGHRS and CDR2 YFSETQ. The V end lost 4 bases, the J end lost 2 bases, and 13 bases lay between the germline ends. The CDR3 totals 15 residues. DNA for the CDR3: TGCGCCAGCAGCCTAACCGGAAGCCCCTACAATGAGCAGTTCTTC. This gives the protein CASSLTGSPYNEQFF.

In regard to this clonotype: An end of the junction differs from the germline gene, which may be a read error. The chain recombines TRBV19 with TRBJ1-3, with 7 bases identical to TRBD1. Germline V gene lookup returns CDR1 LNHDA and CDR2 SQIVND (reference sequence). The CDR3 has 17 amino acids. The CDR3 spells CASSPTTGIFSGNTVYF. As DNA, the CDR3 is TGTGCCAGTAGTCCGACGACAGGGATCTTCTCTGGAAACACCGTATATTTT.

V is TRBV20-1 and J is TRBJ2-5; either TRBD1 or TRBD2 may fit D (6 bases each). The V and J ends lost 3 bases and 5 bases respectively, with 19 bases between them. This CDR3 is built from 15 residues. In germline, CDR1 is DFQATT, CDR2 SNEGSKA (reference sequence). CDR3 protein: CSASDGGLKSETQYF. CDR3 nucleotide sequence: TGCAGTGCTAGTGATGGGGGGCTAAAGAGTGAGACCCAGTACTTC.

The V call is TRBV6-1, the J call TRBJ2-1; either TRBD1 or TRBD2 may supply D (5 bases each). Trimming stripped 11 bases from V and 0 bases from J, with 8 bases between. The CDR3 consists of 12 residues. Germline assignment: CDR1 MNHNS and CDR2 SASEGT. Written as DNA, the CDR3 is TGTGCCGGGGGTAGCTCCTACAATGAGCAGTTCTTC. Its translation is CAGGSSYNEQFF.

The rearrangement links TRBV6-1 to TRBJ2-7; D is uncertain. Trimming cost V 5 bases and J 2 bases, with 7 bases left between them. Germline CDR1 and CDR2: MNHNS and SASEGT. The CDR3 consists of 12 residues. The CDR3, as DNA: TGTGCCAGCAGTTCCGTCGCCTACGAGCAGTACTTC. Encoded protein: CASSSVAYEQYF.

There are a few counts of this clonotype. The chain links TRBV24-1 to TRBJ2-1; D assignment may be TRBD1 or TRBD2 (5 bases each). Trimming removed 3 bases from V and 11 bases from J, with 10 bases in between. From germline, CDR1 is KGHDR and CDR2 SFDVKD. The CDR3 spans 12 residues. CDR3 DNA: TGTGCCACCAGTGATCCCCGGGGACAGCAGTTCTTC. It yields the protein CATSDPRGQQFF.

V gene TRBV2 combines with J gene TRBJ1-5; no reliable D call. Germline CDR1 is SNHLY and CDR2 is FYNNEI. The CDR3 length is 15 residues. Trimming stripped 8 bases from V and 0 bases from J, with 14 bases between. The CDR3 sequence: CASHESSHSNQPQHF. The CDR3 coding sequence is TGTGCCAGCCATGAAAGCTCCCATAGCAATCAGCCCCAGCATTTT. Complete variable domain (other parts from reference TRBV2 and TRBJ1-5): EPEVTQTPSHQVTQMGQEVILRCVPISNHLYFYWYRQILGQKVEFLVSFYNNEISEKSEIFDDQFSVERPDGSNFTLKIRSTKLEDSAMYFCASHESSHSNQPQHFGDGTRLSIL.